The rows below give T cell receptor beta chains drawn from one sample of a study of shared clonotypes between healthy human individuals. Profiled with immunoSEQ multiplex PCR; TCRdb holds only in-frame clones, not every one. In the table there are 2 million to 2.5 million clones, approximately 94% of which are singletons. Input material: naive CD4+ T cells from PBMCs. The receptors derive from a man between 18 and 35 years old in good health. Some clones in this sample may be carry-over from other donors' samples. Each CDR3 is given with its conserved first and last residue. A D gene is named only where the DNA matches it firmly. The size entry is marked missing in some rows and otherwise reads once, few, many or a size class.

clone size: .
V gene: TRBV27
J gene: TRBJ2-7
D gene: TRBD1
CDR3 protein: CASSTRDRVYEQYF
CDR3 DNA: TGTGCCAGCAGCACCCGGGACAGGGTGTACGAGCAGTACTTC

clone size: .
V gene: TRBV9
J gene: TRBJ2-5
D gene: .
CDR3 protein: CASSVGHQETQYF
CDR3 DNA: TGTGCCAGCAGCGTCGGGCACCAAGAGACCCAGTACTTC

clone size: .
V gene: TRBV25-1
J gene: TRBJ2-7
D gene: .
CDR3 protein: CASSERLEQYF
CDR3 DNA: TGTGCCAGCAGTGAGAGACTCGAGCAGTACTTC

clone size: .
V gene: TRBV19
J gene: TRBJ2-3
D gene: .
CDR3 protein: CASSIWGSRGTQYF
CDR3 DNA: TGTGCCAGTAGTATATGGGGGTCTCGGGGTACGCAGTATTTT

clone size: .
V gene: TRBV4-3
J gene: TRBJ1-6
D gene: .
CDR3 protein: CASSDSGPGNSPLHF
CDR3 DNA: TGCGCCAGCAGCGACAGTGGGCCGGGTAATTCACCCCTCCACTTT

clone size: .
V gene: TRBV28
J gene: TRBJ1-5
D gene: .
CDR3 protein: CASSLFTQPQHF
CDR3 DNA: TGTGCCAGCAGTTTATTTACGCAACCCCAGCATTTT

clone size: once
V gene: TRBV9
J gene: TRBJ1-5
D gene: .
CDR3 protein: CASSVGRGGGQPQHF
CDR3 DNA: TGTGCCAGCAGCGTAGGAAGGGGGGGTGGACAGCCCCAGCATTTT

clone size: .
V gene: TRBV14
J gene: TRBJ1-2
D gene: .
CDR3 protein: CASSQDTRGRGYTF
CDR3 DNA: TGTGCCAGCAGCCAAGATACCAGGGGACGTGGCTACACCTTC

clone size: .
V gene: TRBV5-4
J gene: TRBJ2-2
D gene: .
CDR3 protein: CASSLGQKLNTGELFF
CDR3 DNA: TGTGCCAGCAGCTTAGGACAGAAGTTAAACACCGGGGAGCTGTTTTTT

clone size: .
V gene: TRBV4-3
J gene: TRBJ1-4
D gene: TRBD1
CDR3 protein: CASSPGQGLTNEKLFF
CDR3 DNA: TGCGCCAGCAGCCCGGGACAGGGGTTAACTAATGAAAAACTGTTTTTT

clone size: .
V gene: TRBV5-1
J gene: TRBJ2-2
D gene: .
CDR3 protein: CATPAGPDGNTGELFF
CDR3 DNA: TGCGCCACCCCCGCGGGGCCCGACGGGAACACCGGGGAGCTGTTTTTT

clone size: once
V gene: TRBV11-2
J gene: TRBJ1-2
D gene: .
CDR3 protein: CASSLGRGINYGYTF
CDR3 DNA: TGTGCCAGCAGCTTAGGTCGGGGGATCAACTATGGCTACACCTTC

clone size: .
V gene: TRBV15
J gene: TRBJ1-6
D gene: .
CDR3 protein: CATSSGRIPVPSPLHF
CDR3 DNA: TGTGCCACCAGCAGTGGAAGAATCCCTGTCCCTTCACCCCTCCACTTT

clone size: .
V gene: TRBV2
J gene: TRBJ2-7
D gene: .
CDR3 protein: CASKEYYEQYF
CDR3 DNA: TGTGCCAGCAAGGAGTACTACGAGCAGTACTTC

clone size: .
V gene: TRBV14
J gene: TRBJ1-1
D gene: TRBD1
CDR3 protein: CASSRQGWTEAFF
CDR3 DNA: TGTGCCAGCAGCAGACAGGGTTGGACTGAAGCTTTCTTT

clone size: .
V gene: TRBV19
J gene: TRBJ2-7
D gene: TRBD1
CDR3 protein: CASSPRDRGREQYF
CDR3 DNA: TGTGCCAGTAGTCCCCGGGACAGGGGGCGGGAGCAGTACTTC

clone size: .
V gene: TRBV10-3
J gene: TRBJ2-5
D gene: TRBD2
CDR3 protein: CAISERTSVETQYF
CDR3 DNA: TGTGCCATCAGTGAGCGTACTAGCGTTGAGACCCAGTACTTC

clone size: .
V gene: TRBV7-2
J gene: TRBJ2-4
D gene: TRBD2
CDR3 protein: CASSPRAGGAQYF
CDR3 DNA: TGTGCCAGCAGCCCTCGAGCGGGAGGGGCTCAGTACTTC

clone size: .
V gene: TRBV28
J gene: TRBJ2-5
D gene: TRBD2
CDR3 protein: CASSLWVSTGRALETQYF
CDR3 DNA: TGTGCCAGCAGTTTATGGGTTTCTACCGGGAGGGCCCTGGAGACCCAGTACTTC

clone size: .
V gene: TRBV11-2
J gene: TRBJ2-5
D gene: .
CDR3 protein: CASSLEWVSSETQYF
CDR3 DNA: TGTGCCAGCAGCTTAGAATGGGTCAGCTCAGAGACCCAGTACTTC

clone size: .
V gene: TRBV6-5
J gene: TRBJ2-1
D gene: TRBD1
CDR3 protein: CASSYTSGGPYNEQFF
CDR3 DNA: TGTGCCAGCAGTTACACGTCAGGGGGCCCCTACAATGAGCAGTTCTTC

clone size: .
V gene: TRBV4-1
J gene: TRBJ1-5
D gene: .
CDR3 protein: CASSLLPGSDQPQHF
CDR3 DNA: TGCGCCAGCAGCCTCCTCCCCGGGTCTGATCAGCCCCAGCATTTT

clone size: .
V gene: TRBV28
J gene: TRBJ2-7
D gene: .
CDR3 protein: CASSFEGGEQYF
CDR3 DNA: TGTGCCAGCAGTTTTGAGGGGGGCGAGCAGTACTTC

clone size: .
V gene: TRBV11-1
J gene: TRBJ2-1
D gene: TRBD1
CDR3 protein: CASSFDRVRGYNEQFF
CDR3 DNA: TGTGCCAGCAGCTTTGACAGGGTAAGGGGCTACAATGAGCAGTTCTTC

clone size: .
V gene: TRBV7-2
J gene: TRBJ2-7
D gene: TRBD2
CDR3 protein: CASSSTSGSGMGEQYF
CDR3 DNA: TGTGCCAGCAGCTCGACTAGCGGGAGTGGTATGGGCGAGCAGTACTTC

clone size: once
V gene: TRBV6-1
J gene: TRBJ1-3
D gene: .
CDR3 protein: CASSEIVGRSSGNTIYF
CDR3 DNA: TGTGCCAGCAGTGAAATCGTGGGGAGGAGCTCTGGAAACACCATATATTTT

clone size: .
V gene: TRBV6-5
J gene: TRBJ2-1
D gene: .
CDR3 protein: CASSYTGSAVNEQFF
CDR3 DNA: TGTGCCAGCAGTTACACAGGTAGTGCGGTAAATGAGCAGTTCTTC

clone size: .
V gene: TRBV19
J gene: TRBJ1-2
D gene: TRBD1
CDR3 protein: CASSADRDRTKRYGYTF
CDR3 DNA: TGTGCCAGTAGTGCGGACAGGGACCGAACAAAACGATATGGCTACACCTTC

clone size: .
V gene: TRBV28
J gene: TRBJ2-2
D gene: TRBD2
CDR3 protein: CASLTSGTAGELFF
CDR3 DNA: TGTGCCAGCCTGACTAGCGGGACGGCCGGGGAGCTGTTTTTT

clone size: .
V gene: TRBV2
J gene: TRBJ1-2
D gene: TRBD1
CDR3 protein: CASTTGAGGYTF
CDR3 DNA: TGTGCCAGCACCACAGGGGCTGGGGGCTACACCTTC

clone size: .
V gene: TRBV7-9
J gene: TRBJ2-7
D gene: .
CDR3 protein: CASSLVGGRTYEQYF
CDR3 DNA: TGTGCCAGCAGCTTAGTAGGCGGGCGCACCTACGAGCAGTACTTC

clone size: .
V gene: TRBV5-1
J gene: TRBJ1-2
D gene: .
CDR3 protein: CASSPGASTPYGYTF
CDR3 DNA: TGCGCCAGCAGCCCCGGGGCCTCAACCCCCTATGGCTACACCTTC